The next 31 T cell receptor beta chains were all read from a single sample in a study of T-cell memory formation after mild COVID-19. TCRdb reprocessed the 5' RACE reads with MiXCR, giving one entry per CDR3 protein. The sample has roughly 340,000 distinct CDR3 sequences; around 15% are singletons. The sequenced sample consisted of PBMCs or a T cell subset sorted from them (not recorded which). The receptor set was obtained from a man in his late teens or twenties who had mild COVID-19 (a few samples of this study predate the infection). Cell type and time point are not known.

This clonotype has only a few counts. V and J are TRBV12-3 or TRBV12-4 and TRBJ2-1; D is perhaps TRBD1 (6 bases). This CDR3 region has 14 residues. V lost 3 bases and J 9 bases, leaving 15 bases between the germline ends. The DNA of the CDR3 is TGTGCCAGCAGTTTGAGAGGGGGTGGGGGTGAGCAGTTCTTC. Translation gives CASSLRGGGGEQFF.

In this sample, this clonotype turned up many times. The rearrangement uses TRBV7-9 and TRBJ2-5; the D gene is possibly TRBD2 (5 bases). The germline gives CDR1 SEHNR, CDR2 FQNEAQ (reference sequence). There are 15 residues in the CDR3. Trimming pared 1 base from V and 2 bases from J, leaving 11 bases between. The CDR3 coding sequence is TGTGCCAGCAGCTTAGTTGAGGGAGTTCAAGAGACCCAGTACTTC. This sequence encodes CASSLVEGVQETQYF.

This clonotype has more than one count but fewer than ten. The rearrangement links TRBV20-1 to TRBJ1-3; D gene uncertain. This CDR3 spans 15 amino acids. V was trimmed by 6 bases and J by 4 bases, leaving 19 bases between them. The germline CDR1 and CDR2 sequences are DFQATT and SNEGSKA (reference sequence). CDR3 sequence (DNA): TGCAGTGCACGCCCCCCTGGTGGATACGGAAACACCATATATTTT. This sequence encodes CSARPPGGYGNTIYF.

The CDR3 region has the DNA TGTGCCAGCAGAATTACAGGGAACACTGAAGCTTTCTTT. Its translation is CASRITGNTEAFF. The chain employs TRBV6-5 and TRBJ1-1; D might be TRBD1 (5 bases). The V and J ends lost 6 bases and 1 base respectively, with 9 bases between them. Germline V gives CDR1 MNHEY, CDR2 SVGAGI. The CDR3 consists of 13 residues.

In this sample, this clonotype turned up a few times. The chain links TRBV2 to TRBJ1-1; no reliable D call. V lost 7 bases, J lost 1 base, and 10 bases lay in between. Germline CDR1 SNHLY, CDR2 FYNNEI. This CDR3 spans 13 amino acids. The CDR3 sequence is CASKVEGNTEAFF. The CDR3 nucleotides are TGTGCCAGCAAAGTAGAGGGGAACACTGAAGCTTTCTTT.

Many counts were recorded for this clonotype. V is TRBV6-5 and J is TRBJ2-1; D is possibly TRBD1 or TRBD2 (6 bases each). The CDR3 is 13 amino acids. V dropped 1 base and J dropped 9 bases, with 10 bases sitting between them. The germline gives CDR1 MNHEY, CDR2 SVGAGI. The CDR3 loop is CASSYLADSEQFF. CDR3 coding DNA: TGTGCCAGCAGTTACTTAGCGGACAGTGAGCAGTTCTTC.

This clonotype was seen only a few times. The chain has TRBV7-3 and TRBJ2-1, with 9 bases that match TRBD1. This CDR3 spans 13 amino acids. J was trimmed by 9 bases and V by 4 bases; bases with no gene match: 4. From germline, CDR1 is SGHTA and CDR2 FQGTGA. CDR3 amino acids: CASSSRQGVEQFF. The CDR3 bases are TGTGCCAGCAGCTCCAGACAGGGGGTTGAGCAGTTCTTC.

This clonotype was detected ten times or more. The chain recombines TRBV12-3 or TRBV12-4 with TRBJ2-3; D is tentatively TRBD1 or TRBD2 (5 bases each). CDR3 length equals 13 residues. Deletions cut 5 bases from V and 10 bases from J, with 16 bases between. The CDR3 DNA reads as TGTGCCAGCAGTCCTCAGGAGGCCAGGGCGCAGTATTTT. It translates to CASSPQEARAQYF.

This sequence joins TRBV19 and TRBJ2-5; a weak D match, TRBD2 (6 bases). V lost 1 base and J lost 2, with 8 bases in between. The germline CDR1 and CDR2 sequences are LNHDA and SQIVND (reference sequence). The CDR3 has 14 amino acids. CDR3 region: CASSIGGGQETQYF. In nucleotides, the CDR3 is TGTGCCAGTAGTATAGGTGGGGGGCAAGAGACCCAGTACTTC. Combining the CDR3 with reference TRBV19 and TRBJ2-5 gives the whole variable domain DGGITQSPKYLFRKEGQNVTLSCEQNLNHDAMYWYRQDPGQGLRLIYYSQIVNDFQKGDIAEGYSVSREKKESFPLTVTSAQKNPTAFYLCASSIGGGQETQYFGPGTRLLVL.

This clonotype showed up many times. The chain is built from TRBV4-1 and TRBJ2-3; D uncertain. The V end lost 4 bases, the J end lost 3 bases, and 14 bases lay between the germline ends. Germline lookup yields CDR1 MGHRA and CDR2 YSYEKL. There are 15 residues in the CDR3. The CDR3 loop is CASSRPELGTDTQYF. The CDR3 nucleotides are TGCGCCAGCAGCCGGCCCGAGCTAGGGACAGATACGCAGTATTTT.

This clonotype was seen only a few times. The chain joins TRBV12-5 to TRBJ1-6; D call uncertain. The CDR3 consists of 13 residues. V gave up 1 base and J gave up 11 bases, with 9 bases separating them. The germline V gene has CDR1 LGHNT and CDR2 FRNRAP. CDR3 sequence reads: CASGLEGSTPLHF. CDR3 bases: TGTGCTAGTGGTTTGGAAGGGTCAACACCCCTCCACTTT.

This clonotype came up a few times. The rearrangement links TRBV6-1 to TRBJ1-1, with D unclear. The V gene's germline CDR1 is MNHNS and CDR2 SASEGT. The CDR3 loop spans 15 amino acids. Trimming removed 5 bases from V and 1 base from J, with 14 bases in between. CDR3 residues: CASSKEDGSNTEAFF. For the CDR3, the DNA is TGTGCCAGCAGTAAAGAGGACGGTTCGAACACTGAAGCTTTCTTT.

This chain connects TRBV5-5 to TRBJ2-1, with D perhaps TRBD1 (5 bases). Germline assignment: CDR1 SGHKS and CDR2 YYEKEE (reference sequence). Trimming cost V 2 bases and J 4 bases, with 28 bases left between them. The CDR3 is 20 amino acids. CDR3 amino acids: CASSFSPSPSRVFNYNEQFF. The CDR3 DNA is TGTGCCAGCAGCTTTTCCCCTTCACCGAGCAGGGTCTTCAATTACAATGAGCAGTTCTTC.

This clonotype has a handful of counts. This chain joins TRBV7-3 and TRBJ2-7, with 7 bases fitting TRBD1. CDR1 and CDR2 from the germline V gene are SGHTA and FQGTGA. J gave up 2 bases and V 4 bases, and 8 bases lay outside the gene matches. The CDR3 is made up of 15 amino acids. The CDR3 loop reads CASSWDSLGPYEQYF. In DNA, the CDR3 is TGTGCCAGCAGCTGGGACAGCTTGGGGCCCTACGAGCAGTACTTC.

This clonotype was counted many times. This chain joins TRBV7-3 and TRBJ2-7; D call uncertain. Germline loops: CDR1 SGHTA, CDR2 FQGTGA. V lost 1 base and J lost 3, with 13 bases in between. This CDR3 has 15 amino acids. CDR3 residues: CASSLNPAHYYEQYF. CDR3 DNA sequence: TGTGCCAGCAGCTTAAACCCAGCCCACTACTACGAGCAGTACTTC.

The V and J genes are TRBV20-1 and TRBJ1-3; D gene unclear. The V gene lost 2 bases and the J gene lost 7 bases, with 27 bases spanning the gap. CDR3 length: 18 residues. Germline CDR1 reads DFQATT; CDR2 reads SNEGSKA (reference sequence). The CDR3 loop reads CSARPIRESLTPYNTIYF. The CDR3 DNA sequence: TGCAGTGCTAGACCAATTCGGGAATCCTTAACACCATATAACACCATATATTTT.

V usage is TRBV5-4 and J usage is TRBJ2-3, with 7 bases matching TRBD2. From germline, CDR1 is SGHNT and CDR2 YYREEE (reference sequence). The CDR3 loop spans 16 amino acids. Germline trimming cut 3 bases from V and 0 bases from J; bases unmatched to any gene: 7. The CDR3 DNA reads as TGTGCCAGCAGCTCGGGGGGAATAAGAAGCACAGATACGCAGTATTTT. It is translated as CASSSGGIRSTDTQYF.

This clonotype has just a few counts. The chain recombines TRBV7-2 with TRBJ1-2; D gene uncertain. V was trimmed by 0 bases and J by 5 bases, leaving 13 bases between them. Germline V gives CDR1 SGHTA, CDR2 FQGNSA. CDR3 size: 15 residues. This chain's CDR3 is CASSLAKDPLYGYTF. In nucleotides, the CDR3 is TGTGCCAGCAGCTTAGCGAAGGATCCGCTTTATGGCTACACCTTC.

Remarks on this clonotype: A junction boundary mismatches the germline segment, possibly from a read error. The CDR3 spells CASSQYLADRQYF. Here the CDR3 DNA reads TGCGCCAGCAGCCAGTATCTAGCGGATAGGCAGTATTTT. V and J are TRBV4-3 and TRBJ2-3; TRBD2 agrees at 7 bases. This CDR3 is built from 13 residues. The germline gives CDR1 LGHNA, CDR2 YSLEER.

The chain couples TRBV21-1 to TRBJ2-7. TRBV21-1 constitutes a pseudogene. The CDR3 consists of 12 residues. This CDR3 reads CASSLKGVEQYV. DNA of the CDR3: TGTGCCAGCAGCCTTAAGGGTGTCGAGCAGTACGTC.

Only a few counts were recorded for this clonotype. V usage is TRBV7-2 and J usage is TRBJ2-5; 8 bases are shared with TRBD1. Germline CDR1 reads SGHTA; CDR2 reads FQGNSA. After removal of 4 bases from V and 1 base from J, the junction contained 2 bases not matched to a gene. This CDR3 has 14 amino acids. The CDR3 loop reads CASSWGTGQETQYF. DNA of the CDR3: TGTGCCAGCAGCTGGGGGACAGGCCAAGAGACCCAGTACTTC.

J is TRBJ2-5 and V is TRBV6-1, with D unresolved. The CDR3 totals 12 residues. Trimming stripped 7 bases from V and 4 bases from J, with 10 bases between. Germline loops: CDR1 MNHNS, CDR2 SASEGT. The DNA of the CDR3 is TGTGCCAGCAATTTATTGGGAGAGACCCAGTACTTC. This sequence encodes CASNLLGETQYF.

The chain uses TRBV19 and TRBJ2-1; the D gene is possibly TRBD2 (5 bases). The germline CDR1 and CDR2 sequences are LNHDA and SQIVND (reference sequence). The CDR3 loop spans 12 amino acids. V was trimmed by 5 bases and J by 8 bases, leaving 10 bases between them. CDR3 nucleotides: TGTGCCAGTAGTTACGGGGTCCATGAGCAGTTCTTC. The encoded protein is CASSYGVHEQFF.

The rearrangement joins TRBV4-1 to TRBJ2-1; 8 positions match TRBD2. CDR3 length: 15 amino acids. Germline-derived CDR1 and CDR2 are MGHRA and YSYEKL. The junction had 6 bases not matched to a gene; V was cut back by 4 bases and J by 4 bases. CDR3 residues: CASSPWAGGYNEQFF. DNA for the CDR3: TGCGCCAGCAGCCCCTGGGCGGGAGGTTACAATGAGCAGTTCTTC.

In its sample, this clonotype was seen a few times. V gene TRBV21-1 combines with J gene TRBJ2-2; the tabulated D call, TRBD1, remains unverified against the DNA. TRBV21-1 is a recognized pseudogene. CDR3 size: 18 residues. CDR3 in amino acids: CASSPLGATGIWTGELFF. The CDR3, as DNA: TGTGCCAGCAGCCCCTTAGGGGCCACAGGGATTTGGACCGGGGAGCTGTTTTTT.

V gene TRBV7-2 combines with J gene TRBJ2-7; D call uncertain. V dropped 1 base and J dropped 1 base, with 8 bases sitting between them. Germline CDR1 and CDR2: SGHTA and FQGNSA. The CDR3 consists of 14 residues. DNA for the CDR3: TGTGCCAGCAGCTTAGAAGCCCTTTCCTACGAGCAGTACGTC. This translates into CASSLEALSYEQYV.

The chain has TRBV25-1 and TRBJ2-1; 9 bases line up with TRBD2. With 3 bases clipped from V and 10 bases from J, the junction kept 7 bases outside the gene matches. Germline V lookup: CDR1 MGHDK, CDR2 SYGVNS. This CDR3 comprises 14 residues. DNA for the CDR3: TGTGCCAGCAGTGACCACGGGACTAGCCGGGAGCAGTTCTTC. It codes for CASSDHGTSREQFF.

The V gene is TRBV7-2, the J gene TRBJ1-2, with 8 bases that match TRBD1. Germline CDR1 SGHTA, CDR2 FQGNSA. This CDR3 comprises 14 residues. V gave up 2 bases and J gave up 6 bases; unmatched junction bases: 5. CDR3 in amino acids: CASSLWDRLDGYTF. CDR3 nucleotide sequence: TGTGCCAGCAGCTTATGGGACAGGTTGGATGGCTACACCTTC.

The table lists this clonotype with a few counts. The chain employs TRBV6-5 and TRBJ2-3; TRBD2 matches 7 bases. J gave up 4 bases and V 5 bases, and 12 bases lay outside the gene matches. In germline, CDR1 is MNHEY, CDR2 SVGAGI. The CDR3 is made up of 16 amino acids. CDR3 nucleotides: TGTGCCAGCAGTCGACTAGCAAGAAGGTTTGCAGATACGCAGTATTTT. Translated: CASSRLARRFADTQYF.

This clonotype was seen more than once but under ten times. The chain has TRBV27 and TRBJ1-6, with TRBD1 as a possible D gene (6 bases). The V gene's germline CDR1 is MNHEY and CDR2 SMNVEV (reference sequence). V lost 2 bases to trimming and J lost 9 bases, with 8 bases between them. The CDR3 is 13 residues long. The CDR3 loop reads CASSLGGRSPLHF. In DNA, the CDR3 is TGTGCCAGCAGTTTAGGGGGCCGTTCACCCCTCCACTTT.

This clonotype occurred once. The V call is TRBV27, the J call TRBJ1-2; 7 nucleotides align to TRBD1. With 0 bases clipped from V and 4 bases from J, the junction kept 5 bases outside the gene matches. Germline V gene sequence: CDR1 MNHEY, CDR2 SMNVEV (reference sequence). The CDR3 consists of 15 residues. DNA of the CDR3: TGTGCCAGCAGTTTATCGACAGGGCGCATCTATGGCTACACCTTC. Translating it yields CASSLSTGRIYGYTF.